This T cell receptor (beta chain) was identified in a study of T cell repertoires in cytomegalovirus infection. Overall study context: Through public TCR beta signatures, both CMV infection and matching HLA type were indicated.

TCRdb re-called the reads through MiXCR, storing one row per CDR3 protein. Of about 600,000 distinct CDR3 sequences listed, approximately 25% are singletons. Germline assignment: CDR1 MGHDK and CDR2 SYGVNS. The CDR3 consists of 16 residues. This clonotype showed up just once. No antigen is known for it. One end of the junction varies from germline; a read error may be responsible. General study findings and limits: The ex vivo response was dominated by HLA-C-restricted CMV-specific TCR beta clonotypes. Cumulative frequency of public TCR beta families picked out carriers of CMV plus the relevant HLA.

The V gene is TRBV25-1, the J gene TRBJ2-1, with no clear D. The sequence was obtained from a human donor in good health (CMV status not recorded). Some clones in this sample may be carry-over from other donors' samples. Sequencing was carried out using CD8+ T cells from PBMCs. The CDR3 here is CASRDSGRSSYNEQFF. The CDR3 bases are TGTGCCAGCCGTGATAGTGGGCGAAGCTCCTACAATGAGCAGTTCTTC.